Following are 25 T cell receptor beta chains from one sample sequenced in a study of resident and recirculating memory T cells in vitiligo. Produced via immunoSEQ multiplex PCR; TCRdb's table is partial and in-frame only. This table has around 40,000 clones, around 90% appearing once. The sequenced sample was blood. These receptors were collected from a male donor with vitiligo.

V usage is TRBV30 and J usage is TRBJ1-5; 8 bases line up with TRBD1. V trimming: 0 bases; J trimming: 5 bases; junction bases outside the gene matches: 3. This CDR3 has 14 amino acids. The germline V gene encodes CDR1 GTSNPN and CDR2 SVGIG (reference sequence). This chain's CDR3 is CAWSVGTGDQPQHF. The CDR3 nucleotides read TGTGCCTGGAGTGTCGGGACAGGAGATCAGCCCCAGCATTTT.

This chain uses TRBV15 with TRBJ2-3, with 8 nucleotides matching TRBD2. After removal of 3 bases from V and 6 bases from J, the junction contained 11 bases not matched to a gene. Germline V gives CDR1 LNHNV, CDR2 YYDKDF (reference sequence). The CDR3 totals 16 residues. The CDR3 protein is CATSSGPGLDADTQYF. The CDR3 DNA follows: TGTGCCACCAGCAGCGGTCCGGGACTAGATGCTGATACGCAGTATTTT.

The chain combines TRBV2 with TRBJ2-4; the D gene is possibly TRBD2 (6 bases). The CDR3 is 14 amino acids. Germline CDR1 reads SNHLY; CDR2 reads FYNNEI. V was pared by 11 bases and J by 3 bases, with 17 bases between. The CDR3 nucleotides read TGTGCCTCCCAGGCGGGATTCGGCAAAAACATTCAGTACTTC. It yields the protein CASQAGFGKNIQYF.

The chain has TRBV5-1 and TRBJ1-1, with D possibly TRBD1 on 6 matching bases. The length of the CDR3 is 14 residues. The ends were cut back, 4 bases at V and 5 bases at J, with 15 bases in the middle. CDR1 and CDR2 (germline): SGHRS, YFSETQ. In nucleotides, the CDR3 is TGCGCCAGCAGCCAGACAGGTTCGAGGACTGAAGCTTTCTTT. Amino acids: CASSQTGSRTEAFF.

This chain uses TRBV4-3 with TRBJ2-5; D is ambiguous. In germline, CDR1 is LGHNA, CDR2 YSLEER. Trimming removed 0 bases from V and 9 bases from J, with 11 bases in between. The CDR3 runs 13 residues. The CDR3 sequence: CASSQESSLPQYF. The CDR3 DNA is TGCGCCAGCAGCCAAGAATCCAGTCTTCCCCAGTACTTC.

The chain couples TRBV5-6 to TRBJ2-3; D remains ambiguous. The CDR3 sequence is 14 residues long. Looked up from germline, CDR1 is SGHDT and CDR2 is YYEEEE. Trimming removed 4 bases at V and 4 bases at J, with 13 bases between. This CDR3 reads CASSPTSGSDTQYF. Here the CDR3 DNA reads TGTGCCAGCAGCCCGACATCTGGGTCAGATACGCAGTATTTT.

The V call is TRBV5-4, the J call TRBJ2-5; 16 bases map to TRBD2. The CDR3 runs 17 residues. Germline V gene lookup returns CDR1 SGHNT and CDR2 YYREEE (reference sequence). J lost 5 bases, V lost 4 bases, and 8 bases had no gene match. The CDR3 reads CASSAGTSGGAWETQYF. As DNA, the CDR3 is TGTGCCAGCAGCGCGGGGACTAGCGGGGGGGCCTGGGAGACCCAGTACTTC.

This chain joins TRBV18 and TRBJ2-1; a possible D gene is TRBD1 (5 bases). The germline gives CDR1 KGHSH, CDR2 LQKENI. CDR3 length: 15 amino acids. The V end was cut by 3 bases, the J end by 8 bases, with 17 bases between. CDR3 sequence (DNA): TGTGCCAGCTCACCGGTAAAACAGGCTGGAGATGAGCAGTTCTTC. This encodes CASSPVKQAGDEQFF.

The chain has TRBV30 and TRBJ1-1; D perhaps matches TRBD1 (6 bases). Trimming pared 4 bases from V and 4 bases from J, leaving 13 bases between. Germline V lookup: CDR1 GTSNPN, CDR2 SVGIG (reference sequence). The length of the CDR3 is 13 residues. The CDR3 DNA reads as TGTGCCTGGATTGGGGGGGCGGTCACTGAAGCTTTCTTT. This gives the protein CAWIGGAVTEAFF.

Comment on this clone: Sequence at one end of the junction differs from germline and may be a read error. This rearrangement joins TRBV27 to TRBJ1-5; TRBD1 matches at 7 bases. Germline assignment: CDR1 MNHEY and CDR2 SMNVEV (reference sequence). The CDR3 spans 12 residues. This CDR3 is CATGDSNQPQHF. In DNA, the CDR3 is TGCGCAACAGGGGATAGCAATCAGCCCCAGCATTTT.

The V call is TRBV7-9, the J call TRBJ2-4; maybe TRBD1 (6 bases). The germline CDR1 and CDR2 sequences are SEHNR and FQNEAQ (reference sequence). Between the trimmed V and J ends, which lost 1 base and 0 bases, there was a span of 10 bases. CDR3 length: 16 residues. CDR3 sequence: CASSLVQGLAKNIQYF. The CDR3 DNA is TGTGCCAGCAGCTTAGTTCAGGGGCTAGCCAAAAACATTCAGTACTTC.

This clone was picked up one time. The chain combines TRBV7-2 with TRBJ1-2, with D possibly matching TRBD1 (5 bases). The germline gives CDR1 SGHTA, CDR2 FQGNSA. The CDR3 spans 14 residues. Trimming removed 5 bases at V and 8 bases at J, with 18 bases between. The CDR3 spells CASSPSTGVGGYTF. The CDR3 coding sequence is TGTGCCAGCAGCCCTTCAACGGGGGTAGGGGGCTACACCTTC.

This chain links TRBV5-1 with TRBJ1-2; D gene ambiguous. Germline loops: CDR1 SGHRS, CDR2 YFSETQ. Trimming removed 7 bases from V and 6 bases from J, with 16 bases in between. This CDR3 is built from 13 residues. CDR3 residues: CASWSGFANGYTF. The CDR3 DNA is TGCGCCAGCTGGTCGGGTTTTGCGAATGGCTACACCTTC.

V and J are TRBV27 and TRBJ2-1; 11 bases align to TRBD1. V was pared by 5 bases and J by 7 bases, with 10 bases of the junction left unmatched. The CDR3 is 16 amino acids. The germline gives CDR1 MNHEY, CDR2 SMNVEV (reference sequence). The CDR3 reads CASSDRTGGRINEQFF. CDR3 nucleotide sequence: TGTGCCAGCAGTGATCGGACAGGGGGCAGGATTAATGAGCAGTTCTTC.

This rearrangement joins TRBV7-2 to TRBJ2-3; D call uncertain. CDR1 SGHTA and CDR2 FQGNSA come from the germline V gene. This CDR3 contains 14 residues. Deletions cut 5 bases from V and 2 bases from J, with 11 bases between. The CDR3 sequence: CASSRQTSTDTQYF. The CDR3 bases are TGTGCCAGCAGCCGACAAACATCCACAGATACGCAGTATTTT.

The V and J genes are TRBV18 and TRBJ2-2; 8 nucleotides align to TRBD2. The germline CDR1 and CDR2 sequences are KGHSH and LQKENI. The CDR3 totals 16 residues. V gave up 3 bases and J gave up 4 bases; unmatched junction bases: 7. The CDR3: CASSPGSAGVTGELFF. The CDR3 region has the DNA TGTGCCAGCTCACCGGGGTCAGCGGGGGTCACCGGGGAGCTGTTTTTT.

The rearrangement uses TRBV7-9 and TRBJ2-5; weak D call: TRBD1 (5 bases). The CDR3 spans 13 residues. Trimming left V 2 bases short and J 1 base short, with 5 bases between. Germline V gives CDR1 SEHNR, CDR2 FQNEAQ (reference sequence). CDR3 protein: CASSLRGQETQYF. The CDR3 DNA reads as TGTGCCAGCAGCTTAAGGGGCCAAGAGACCCAGTACTTC.

The chain uses TRBV11-2 and TRBJ2-3; 13 nucleotides match TRBD2. The CDR3 covers 17 residues. V dropped 5 bases and J dropped 4; count of bases not matched to a gene: 9. Germline V gene sequence: CDR1 SGHAT, CDR2 FQNNGV. The CDR3 loop is CASSPWTSGGGPDTQYF. CDR3 in DNA: TGTGCCAGCAGCCCTTGGACTAGCGGGGGCGGCCCAGATACGCAGTATTTT.

This clone was detected only a few times. The CDR3 nucleotides are TGTGCCAGTAGTATCCAGGGCAGGACTGAAGCTTTCTTT. It translates to CASSIQGRTEAFF. This rearrangement joins TRBV19 to TRBJ1-1; D might be TRBD1 (5 bases). Germline CDR1 and CDR2: LNHDA and SQIVND (reference sequence). V was trimmed by 3 bases and J by 5 bases, leaving 10 bases between them. The CDR3 spans 13 residues.

This chain links TRBV29-1 with TRBJ2-5; 10 positions agree with TRBD2. Germline V gene data show CDR1 as SQVTM and CDR2 as ANQGSEA. After removal of 3 bases from V and 1 base from J, the junction contained 5 bases not matched to a gene. The CDR3 totals 15 residues. This CDR3 is CSVEASGRAQETQYF. The CDR3 region has the DNA TGCAGCGTTGAGGCTAGCGGGAGAGCCCAAGAGACCCAGTACTTC.

This rearrangement joins TRBV10-3 to TRBJ2-1, with 8 bases that match TRBD2. Trimming cost V 0 bases and J 4 bases; bases outside gene matches: 2. The CDR3 is 15 residues long. CDR1 ENHRY and CDR2 SYGVKD come from the germline V gene. This chain's CDR3 is CAISESGGGYNEQFF. The CDR3 DNA sequence: TGTGCCATCAGTGAGTCAGGCGGGGGGTACAATGAGCAGTTCTTC.

The chain links TRBV5-1 to TRBJ2-2; 11 bases are shared with TRBD1. V lost 4 bases and J lost 1; bases outside the gene matches: 6. This CDR3 region has 17 residues. Germline CDR1 SGHRS, CDR2 YFSETQ. CDR3 region: CASSVGTGGMNTGELFF. CDR3 coding DNA: TGCGCCAGCAGCGTGGGGACAGGGGGTATGAACACCGGGGAGCTGTTTTTT.

The chain couples TRBV6-5 to TRBJ2-7; 7 nucleotides agree with TRBD2. The CDR3 is 16 amino acids. J gave up 1 base and V 0 bases, and 6 bases lay outside the gene matches. Germline CDR1 MNHEY, CDR2 SVGAGI. As DNA, the CDR3 is TGTGCCAGCAGTTACTCGAACCGGGGGGTATCCTACGAGCAGTACTTC. Its translation is CASSYSNRGVSYEQYF.

Points on this clone: Other DNA sequences in this sample translate to the same CDR3. CDR3 residues: CASSPPSGKGREQYF. The CDR3 DNA reads TGTGCCAGCTCACCACCCTCAGGGAAAGGTCGCGAGCAGTACTTC. This sequence joins TRBV18 and TRBJ2-7, with a weak D call TRBD1 (5 bases). V lost 0 bases and J lost 6, with 15 bases in between. This CDR3 is 15 amino acids long. Germline loops: CDR1 KGHSH, CDR2 LQKENI.

Only one count was recorded for this clone. The CDR3 sequence is CASSYPSGGASTDTQYF. Written as DNA, the CDR3 is TGCGCCAGCAGCTACCCTAGCGGGGGGGCTAGCACAGATACGCAGTATTTT. This sequence joins TRBV4-1 and TRBJ2-3; 12 bases are shared with TRBD2. Per the germline V gene, CDR1 is MGHRA and CDR2 is YSYEKL. This CDR3 region has 17 residues. The ends lost 5 bases at V and 0 bases at J; junction bases unmatched: 6.